Each of the 24 T cell receptor beta chains below was sequenced from the same sample in a study of metastatic and nonmetastatic thyroid tumors. Every patient underwent thyroid surgery untreated. TCRdb re-analyzed the PCR reads through MiXCR. The data contain around 30,000 clones, about a fifth of them seen just once; the ten biggest clones take up 3%. Sample: tumor tissue. The receptor set was obtained from a male donor with papillary thyroid cancer or a benign thyroid nodule (not recorded which). Some clones in this sample may be carry-over from other donors' samples.

The J gene is TRBJ2-2, the V gene TRBV20-1; 14 nucleotides agree with TRBD2. J was trimmed by 0 bases and V by 5 bases; bases with no gene match: 5. Germline CDR1 and CDR2: DFQATT and SNEGSKA (reference sequence). The CDR3 consists of 17 residues. The DNA for the CDR3 is TGCAGTGCTGCCGGGACTAGCGGGGGAGCGAACACCGGGGAGCTGTTTTTT. Encoded protein: CSAAGTSGGANTGELFF.

V is TRBV7-9 and J is TRBJ2-7, with 8 positions matching TRBD2. The V gene end was trimmed by 7 bases and the J gene end by 4 bases; junction bases not matched to a gene: 6. From germline, CDR1 is SEHNR and CDR2 FQNEAQ (reference sequence). The CDR3 loop spans 13 amino acids. The CDR3, as DNA: TGTGCCAGCATCAAGCGGGAGAAGTACGAGCAGTACTTC. Translating it yields CASIKREKYEQYF.

Regarding this clone: Since a much larger clone is just one base distant, this may be a read error. The V gene is TRBV19, the J gene TRBJ2-3; TRBD1 matches at 8 bases. CDR1 and CDR2 from the germline V gene are LNHDA and SQIVND (reference sequence). The CDR3 spans 17 residues. This CDR3 is CASRDRCSWDPTDTQFF. The CDR3 bases are TGTGCCAGCCGGGACAGGTGTAGTTGGGACCCCACAGATACGCAGTTTTTT.

The V and J genes are TRBV20-1 and TRBJ2-1; 8 bases are a match to TRBD2. The junction had 14 bases not matched to a gene; V was cut back by 6 bases and J by 4 bases. Germline CDR1 is DFQATT and CDR2 is SNEGSKA (reference sequence). This CDR3 has 16 residues. CDR3 sequence: CSARWRSGSTYNEQFF. The CDR3 nucleotides read TGCAGTGCCAGATGGAGGAGCGGGAGTACTTACAATGAGCAGTTCTTC.

The table lists this clone with many counts. The chain carries TRBV5-1 and TRBJ2-1; 9 bases map to TRBD2. CDR3 length: 14 amino acids. V lost 5 bases, J lost 7 bases, and 7 bases stayed unmatched. Germline V CDR1 and CDR2: SGHRS, YFSETQ. The CDR3 DNA sequence: TGCGCCAGCAGTTGGGCTAGCGGGAATAATGAGCAGTTCTTC. Translation gives CASSWASGNNEQFF.

This clone has only a few counts. The rearrangement joins TRBV7-9 to TRBJ2-7, with 8 bases that match TRBD1. The CDR3 length is 12 residues. V shed 8 bases and J 2 bases; nucleotides not matched to a gene: 2. Germline V gene data show CDR1 as SEHNR and CDR2 as FQNEAQ (reference sequence). The CDR3 here is CASGTGAYEQYF. The CDR3 bases are TGTGCCAGCGGGACAGGTGCCTACGAGCAGTACTTC.

By frequency in the sample, this clone is medium-sized. The chain links TRBV6-5 to TRBJ1-2; no firm D call. The germline V gene encodes CDR1 MNHEY and CDR2 SVGAGI. The length of the CDR3 is 12 residues. Trimming stripped 0 bases from V and 8 bases from J, with 7 bases between. The CDR3 region has the DNA TGTGCCAGCAGTTACTCGACGGACGGCTACACCTTC. It yields the protein CASSYSTDGYTF.

In its sample, this clone was seen a few times. V gene TRBV15 combines with J gene TRBJ2-7; no definite D call. Trimming shortened V by 4 bases and J by 0 bases, and 10 bases separated the two germline ends. Germline CDR1 is LNHNV and CDR2 is YYDKDF (reference sequence). The CDR3 has 14 amino acids. Written as DNA, the CDR3 is TGTGCCACCAGCATATCTACAGACTCCTACGAGCAGTACTTC. This gives the protein CATSISTDSYEQYF.

This clone was seen at least ten times. The rearrangement uses TRBV7-2 and TRBJ2-7; TRBD2 agrees at 13 bases. Germline CDR1 reads SGHTA; CDR2 reads FQGNSA. V was clipped by 4 bases and J by 6 bases; unmatched bases: 15. The CDR3 contains 18 residues. CDR3 bases: TGTGCCAGCAGCTCCCCCTCCGAGGTGAGACTAGCGGGAGGCGAGCAGTACTTC. This codes for CASSSPSEVRLAGGEQYF.

The chain uses TRBV5-1 and TRBJ2-1; 10 nucleotides line up with TRBD2. The CDR3 is 20 amino acids. The germline V gene encodes CDR1 SGHRS and CDR2 YFSETQ. Trimming cost V 0 bases and J 4 bases; bases outside gene matches: 16. CDR3 sequence reads: CASSLVPAGGSHPFYNEQFF. In DNA, the CDR3 is TGCGCCAGCAGCTTGGTTCCAGCGGGAGGGTCCCACCCATTTTACAATGAGCAGTTCTTC.

The sample holds many counts of this clone. The CDR3 here is CSAETGQTQYF. The CDR3 nucleotides read TGCAGTGCCGAGACAGGGCAGACCCAGTACTTC. This rearrangement joins TRBV20-1 to TRBJ2-5, with 7 positions matching TRBD1. Losses at the gene ends were 6 bases for V and 6 bases for J; bases not matched to a gene: 4. The CDR3 has 11 amino acids. Germline V gives CDR1 DFQATT, CDR2 SNEGSKA (reference sequence).

A remark on this clone: Possible read error: a much larger clone is one base away. The V gene is TRBV4-1, the J gene TRBJ2-3, with D perhaps TRBD1 (5 bases). Near its end, the DNA agrees better with TRBJ1-5, so the J call may be wrong. CDR1 is MGHRA, CDR2 YSYEKL, per germline. The CDR3 is made up of 15 amino acids. DNA of the CDR3: TGCGCCAGCAGCCAAGATCCGGGAGCGACAGATACGCAGCATTTT. Protein sequence: CASSQDPGATDTQHF.

This clone is classed as medium-sized. This chain joins TRBV28 and TRBJ1-6; 8 nucleotides match TRBD1. From germline, CDR1 is MDHEN and CDR2 SYDVKM. The trim removed 3 bases at V and 8 bases at J, leaving 6 bases unmatched. The CDR3 consists of 15 residues. Here the CDR3 DNA reads TGTGCCAGCAGTTTGGGAGACAGGGGAGATTCACCCCTCCACTTT. Residues: CASSLGDRGDSPLHF.

To note about this clone: This could be a read error, since a much larger clone is one nucleotide away. This chain uses TRBV29-1 with TRBJ2-5; D remains ambiguous. Trimming took 6 bases from V and 5 from J, leaving 16 bases between them. Germline values: CDR1 SQVTM, CDR2 ANQGSEA. This CDR3 is 13 amino acids long. CDR3 loop: CSVDVIVGETQYF. The CDR3, as DNA: TGCAGCGTCGATGTTATTGTCGGCGAGACCCAGTACTTC. Based on the CDR3 plus reference TRBV29-1 and TRBJ2-5, the full variable domain is SAVISQKPSRDICQRGTSLTIQCQVDSQVTMMFWYRQQPGQSLTLIATANQGSEATYESGFVIDKFPISRPNLTFSTLTVSNMSPEDSSIYLCSVDVIVGETQYFGPGTRLLVL.

V is TRBV5-1 and J is TRBJ2-1, with 8 bases lining up with TRBD2. In germline, CDR1 is SGHRS, CDR2 YFSETQ. This CDR3 contains 15 residues. V lost 6 bases and J lost 7; bases outside the gene matches: 12. DNA of the CDR3: TGCGCCAGCACCCATAGCGGGGCCGTCGGTAATGAGCAGTTCTTC. Its translation is CASTHSGAVGNEQFF.

A few counts support this clone. This chain joins TRBV11-2 and TRBJ2-7; 8 bases line up with TRBD1. Germline assignment: CDR1 SGHAT and CDR2 FQNNGV. The CDR3 covers 15 residues. V lost 8 bases, J lost 1 base, and 10 bases stayed unmatched. CDR3 in amino acids: CASGQTGEVSYEQYF. In nucleotides, the CDR3 is TGTGCCAGCGGCCAGACAGGGGAGGTTTCCTACGAGCAGTACTTC.

This clone was detected ten times or more. J is TRBJ2-1 and V is TRBV7-2; D remains unclear. The germline V gene encodes CDR1 SGHTA and CDR2 FQGNSA. Trimming left V 0 bases short and J 5 bases short, with 5 bases between. The CDR3 sequence is 13 residues long. The CDR3 spells CASSLARDNEQFF. The CDR3 coding sequence is TGTGCCAGCAGCTTAGCACGGGACAATGAGCAGTTCTTC.

This clone was picked up a small number of times. The chain has TRBV6-1 and TRBJ1-2, with a tentative D call TRBD1 (6 bases). Germline loops: CDR1 MNHNS, CDR2 SASEGT. This CDR3 region has 15 residues. V was clipped by 6 bases and J by 4 bases, with 18 bases between them. The CDR3 coding sequence is TGTGCCAGCAGCCCGAAGGCAGGGACAATCTATGGCTACACCTTC. This sequence encodes CASSPKAGTIYGYTF.

This clone came up many times. The V call is TRBV12-3 or TRBV12-4, the J call TRBJ1-5, with a tentative D call TRBD1 (5 bases). Between the trimmed V and J ends, which lost 3 bases and 4 bases, there was a span of 7 bases. This CDR3 comprises 13 residues. The CDR3 loop reads CASSFNRNQPQHF. The CDR3 region has the DNA TGTGCCAGCAGTTTTAACAGGAATCAGCCCCAGCATTTT.

This clone has at least ten counts. This may be a read error: a much more frequent sequence differs by one nucleotide. Other DNA sequences in this sample translate to the same CDR3. The chain recombines TRBV19 with TRBJ1-4, with D unclear. This CDR3 spans 12 amino acids. The germline gives CDR1 LNHDA, CDR2 SQIVND (reference sequence). CDR3 protein: CASKRPNEKLFF. As DNA, the CDR3 is TGTGCCAGTAAACGGCCTAATGAAAAACTGTTTTTC. Drawing the rest from reference TRBV19 and TRBJ1-4, the complete variable domain is DGGITQSPKYLFRKEGQNVTLSCEQNLNHDAMYWYRQDPGQGLRLIYYSQIVNDFQKGDIAEGYSVSREKKESFPLTVTSAQKNPTAFYLCASKRPNEKLFFGSGTQLSVL.

This clone was counted ten times or more. The J gene is TRBJ2-3, the V gene TRBV9, with a weak D call TRBD1 (5 bases). The CDR3 length is 14 residues. The V and J ends lost 5 bases and 0 bases respectively, with 10 bases between them. From germline, CDR1 is SGDLS and CDR2 YYNGEE. The CDR3 here is CASSPDSSTDTQYF. The CDR3 DNA is TGTGCCAGCAGTCCAGACAGTAGCACAGATACGCAGTATTTT.

With regard to this clone: The junction shows a germline mismatch at one end, possibly a read error. The rearrangement joins TRBV7-3 to TRBJ2-3, with TRBD2 identical over 8 bases. CDR1 SGHTA and CDR2 FQGTGA come from the germline V gene. The CDR3 covers 18 residues. The CDR3 is CASSLRVSGGIRTDTRYF. DNA for the CDR3: TGTGCCAGCAGCTTAAGGGTCAGCGGGGGAATTAGAACAGATACGCGGTATTTT.

This chain joins TRBV15 and TRBJ2-7; the D is unclear. Between the trimmed V and J ends, which lost 4 bases and 3 bases, there was a span of 10 bases. The CDR3 totals 13 residues. Germline V gives CDR1 LNHNV, CDR2 YYDKDF (reference sequence). This CDR3 reads CATSTGSNYEQYF. In DNA, the CDR3 is TGTGCCACCAGCACCGGATCCAACTACGAGCAGTACTTC.

Regarding this clone: Germline is not matched at one junction end, which may reflect a read error. The chain recombines TRBV4-1 with TRBJ2-7; D is unclear. CDR1 MGHRA and CDR2 YSYEKL come from the germline V gene. CDR3 length: 14 amino acids. CDR3 region: CASIQTYPGVEQYF. In DNA form, the CDR3 reads TGCGCCAGCATCCAAACGTATCCAGGTGTCGAGCAGTACTTC.